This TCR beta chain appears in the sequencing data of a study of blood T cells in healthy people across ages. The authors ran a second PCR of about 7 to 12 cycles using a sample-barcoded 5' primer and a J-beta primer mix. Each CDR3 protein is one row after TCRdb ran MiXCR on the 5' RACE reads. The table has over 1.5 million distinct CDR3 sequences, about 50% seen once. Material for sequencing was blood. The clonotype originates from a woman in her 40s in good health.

The CDR3 nucleotides read TGTGCCAGCAGCCTATTACCCCAGGGACCCCATGGCTACACCTTC. Its protein product is CASSLLPQGPHGYTF. The rearrangement uses TRBV7-9 and TRBJ1-2; perhaps TRBD1 as D (5 bases). Germline loops: CDR1 SEHNR, CDR2 FQNEAQ (reference sequence). The CDR3 loop spans 15 amino acids. Trimming cost V 5 bases and J 6 bases, with 19 bases left between them.